This T cell receptor (beta chain) was sequenced during a study of T cell responses to AZD1222 COVID-19 vaccine (dated by TCRdb to the early 2020s). General notes on the study: TCR sequencing covered fewer than 250 trial participants: about 210 given two doses of AZD1222 and 26 given two doses of MenACWY control vaccine. Trial participants were enrolled into age subgroups of 18-55, 56-69 and 70-plus years, which contained about 150, 28 and 57 TCR-sequenced participants, respectively. What the authors observed across the whole study: Because no samples from the day 14 peak response were available, repertoires could be characterized only after the peak T cell response. After two AZD1222 doses, both the breadth and the depth of spike-specific TCRs were significantly higher than at day 0 and than in MenACWY recipients. Reportedly, close to half of the unique spike-specific TCRs recognized epitopes lying outside the regions that are mutated in the B.1.351 and B.1.1.7 variants. In the small 56-69-year group, the increase in depth fell short of significance, most likely because of low power. CD4 TCRs associated with the vaccine covered the entire spike protein, and the dominant responses were in regions 160-218 and 743-854. Conclusions about previously exposed vaccinees are limited, since just six AZD1222 recipients were seropositive for SARS-CoV-2 at baseline. Participants were mostly white British, with more females than males. The authors suggested clonal diversity may have been underestimated.

The CDR3 regions of human TCRbeta chains were analyzed by immunosequencing. Under the source paper's analysis protocol: Repertoire TCRs were matched against a reference library of SARS-CoV-2-specific TCRs generated with the MIRA antigen-specificity platform. Breadth was defined as the fraction of unique TCRs that were SARS-CoV-2-associated, and depth was defined as the fraction of total T cells that were SARS-CoV-2-associated. Each spike-specific TCR was assigned to its reactive spike region and to a CD4 or CD8 class using the MIRA data. Log10-transformed breadth and depth values were compared by one-way ANOVA with Sidak's multiple comparisons tests. Here the immuneACCESS table is served through TCRdb, limited to in-frame sequences with V and J called. Missing clones are a known gap in these copies; in checked studies unresolved V genes cover under half, and the rest lacks a known reason. D and trimming come from the DNA, and the V and J calls and clone size come from that table. The sample table lists more than 85,000 clones, 70% to 90% of them with a count of one. The ten largest make up roughly 14% of the sample.

As for this clone: Its antigen specificity is not known. One base away there is no much larger clone; base qualities are not given.

Interpreted using the paper, the time point label stands for: about 28 days (+/-7) after the second vaccine dose. AZD1222 recipients with second doses at about 4 weeks or about 12 weeks were pooled, because spike-specific TCR depth and breadth did not differ between schedules. Vaccinee samples came from UK trials COV001 and COV002, including a single-blind randomized controlled phase 2/3 trial of AZD1222 (ChAdOx1 nCoV-19) in healthy adults. For TCRbeta chain sequencing, PBMC samples from trial participants were taken at day 0 and at day 28 after the second dose. There are 13 amino acids in the CDR3, from cysteine to phenylalanine inclusive. The retained sequence is limited to the CDR3, 39 bases, with the frame set at the first base. According to the germline V gene (reference sequence), CDR1 reads SGHNT and CDR2 reads YYREEE. Unmatched junction bases come to 2, with V trimmed by 3 bases and J by 8 bases.

Rearrangement joined TRBV5-4 to TRBJ1-6; TRBD1 matches 7 bases in the middle. The receptor's source is an adult who received the AZD1222 COVID-19 vaccine. The sequencing used peripheral blood, collected 28 days after the second AZD1222 dose. CDR3 protein: CASSSDRDSPLHF. The sequence in DNA is TGTGCCAGCAGCTCCGACAGGGATTCACCCCTCCACTTT.